The 17 T cell receptor beta chains in this list originate from one sample, sequenced in a study of blood T cell repertoires in COVID-19. Produced via immunoSEQ multiplex PCR; TCRdb's table is partial and in-frame only. This sample has roughly 160,000 clones, with about four fifths found just once. Source material: peripheral blood. Every receptor here comes from a woman of 80 years or more with active or convalescent COVID-19.

This clone has a count of ten or more. The J gene is TRBJ1-1, the V gene TRBV2; maybe TRBD1 (6 bases). V lost 3 bases and J 4 bases, leaving 9 bases between the germline ends. The germline gives CDR1 SNHLY, CDR2 FYNNEI. The CDR3 has 13 residues. CDR3 DNA sequence: TGTGCCAGCAGTGAGCAGGGGCCCACTGAAGCTTTCTTT. This encodes CASSEQGPTEAFF.

As for this clone: The germline gene is not matched at one end of the junction; a read error may be the cause. This chain links TRBV7-7 with TRBJ1-3; D perhaps matches TRBD1 (5 bases). Per the germline V gene, CDR1 is SSHAT and CDR2 is FNYEAQ (reference sequence). The CDR3 totals 14 residues. CDR3 amino acids: CASSASRVANTIYF. As DNA, the CDR3 is TGTGCTAGCAGCGCAAGCAGGGTGGCAAACACCATATATTTT. Using reference TRBV7-7 and TRBJ1-3 for the parts outside the CDR3, the full variable domain is GAGVSQSPRYKVTKRGQDVTLRCDPISSHATLYWYQQALGQGPEFLTYFNYEAQPDKSGLPSDRFSAERPEGSISTLTIQRTEQRDSAMYRCASSASRVANTIYFGEGSWLTVV.

The chain uses TRBV24-1 and TRBJ2-7; 12 bases are shared with TRBD1. Germline values: CDR1 KGHDR, CDR2 SFDVKD. Unmatched junction bases numbered 5, after V lost 4 bases and J lost 5 bases. The CDR3 is 15 residues long. The CDR3: CATSDPGTGGDEQYF. The DNA for the CDR3 is TGTGCCACCAGTGACCCCGGGACAGGGGGCGACGAGCAGTACTTC.

This clone was found once. The V gene is TRBV18, the J gene TRBJ1-1, with 7 bases fitting TRBD1. After removal of 3 bases from V and 1 base from J, the junction contained 5 bases not matched to a gene. The CDR3 loop spans 15 amino acids. In germline, CDR1 is KGHSH, CDR2 LQKENI. This CDR3 reads CASSPRQGWNTEAFF. CDR3 bases: TGTGCCAGCTCACCGAGACAGGGTTGGAACACTGAAGCTTTCTTT.

This chain uses TRBV2 with TRBJ2-2; TRBD2 agrees at 14 bases. The V segment lost 6 bases and the J segment 7 bases; nucleotides outside the gene matches: 4. The germline gives CDR1 SNHLY, CDR2 FYNNEI. CDR3 length equals 15 residues. The CDR3 reads CASRGTSGSIGELFF. As DNA, the CDR3 is TGTGCCAGCAGGGGGACTAGCGGGAGTATCGGGGAGCTGTTTTTT.

The CDR3 bases are TGTGCCAGCAGCTTAGATCCCGGACAGGGTAATTCACCCCTCCACTTT. Encoded protein: CASSLDPGQGNSPLHF. V is TRBV7-9 and J is TRBJ1-6, with 8 bases that match TRBD1. Losses at the gene ends were 1 base for V and 6 bases for J; bases not matched to a gene: 5. The V gene's germline CDR1 is SEHNR and CDR2 FQNEAQ (reference sequence). The CDR3 has 16 amino acids.

The chain links TRBV7-9 to TRBJ2-3; 9 nucleotides line up with TRBD2. Germline V gene lookup returns CDR1 SEHNR and CDR2 FQNEAQ (reference sequence). J was trimmed by 2 bases and V by 6 bases; bases with no gene match: 9. The CDR3 is made up of 16 amino acids. The DNA for the CDR3 is TGTGCCAGCAGTCCAGTACGGACTAGCGACACAGATACGCAGTATTTT. Its translation: CASSPVRTSDTDTQYF.

The CDR3 DNA reads TGTGCCAGTAATACGGCGGCCGGAGATACGCAGTATTTT. Protein: CASNTAAGDTQYF. The rearrangement joins TRBV19 to TRBJ2-3; D remains ambiguous. CDR3 length: 13 residues. The germline V gene has CDR1 LNHDA and CDR2 SQIVND (reference sequence). Trimming left V 7 bases short and J 5 bases short, with 13 bases between.

The chain combines TRBV10-3 with TRBJ2-3, with D possibly matching TRBD2 (6 bases). Deletions cut 8 bases from V and 0 bases from J, with 9 bases between. The germline V gene has CDR1 ENHRY and CDR2 SYGVKD. This CDR3 is built from 13 residues. The DNA of the CDR3 is TGTGCCATCCTCGGGGGAAGCACAGATACGCAGTATTTT. This codes for CAILGGSTDTQYF.

This clone was observed a single time. J is TRBJ2-5 and V is TRBV24-1; no clear D gene. The CDR3 sequence is 11 residues long. Looked up from germline, CDR1 is KGHDR and CDR2 is SFDVKD. V was trimmed by 7 bases and J by 2 bases, leaving 4 bases between them. CDR3 residues: CATRRQETQYF. The CDR3 DNA reads TGTGCCACCAGGCGACAAGAGACCCAGTACTTC.

The J gene is TRBJ2-2, the V gene TRBV18; weak D call: TRBD1 (6 bases). V gave up 5 bases and J gave up 4 bases, with 8 bases separating them. This CDR3 spans 13 amino acids. Germline CDR1 reads KGHSH; CDR2 reads LQKENI. In DNA, the CDR3 is TGTGCCAGCTCATCAGGGGCCACCGGGGAGCTGTTTTTT. This codes for CASSSGATGELFF.

This clone was observed once. The chain's CDR3 is CATTGDNTDTQYF. The CDR3 region has the DNA TGTGCCACCACGGGGGATAACACAGATACGCAGTATTTT. The V and J genes are TRBV6-5 and TRBJ2-3; tentatively, D is TRBD2 (6 bases). The ends were cut back, 10 bases at V and 2 bases at J, with 13 bases in the middle. Germline V gene lookup returns CDR1 MNHEY and CDR2 SVGAGI. The CDR3 has 13 residues.

This rearrangement joins TRBV3-1 (or the pseudogene TRBV3-2) to TRBJ2-5; D perhaps matches TRBD2 (6 bases). Germline-derived CDR1 and CDR2 are LGHDT and YNNKEL (reference sequence). CDR3 length: 17 residues. V gave up 0 bases and J gave up 1 base, with 15 bases separating them. The DNA for the CDR3 is TGTGCCAGCAGCCAAGAGGGCCCTAGCGAGCCCCAAGAGACCCAGTACTTC. Protein: CASSQEGPSEPQETQYF.

The chain joins TRBV5-1 to TRBJ2-1, with TRBD1 identical over 11 bases. The CDR3 contains 14 residues. From germline, CDR1 is SGHRS and CDR2 YFSETQ. Trimming took 7 bases from V and 3 from J; bases not matched to a gene: 3. The CDR3 coding sequence is TGCGCCAGCGGACAGGGGGCCCGCTACAATGAGCAGTTCTTC. Its protein product is CASGQGARYNEQFF.

The chain uses TRBV18 and TRBJ1-2, with TRBD1 as a possible D gene (6 bases). The CDR3 has 17 residues. Germline CDR1 and CDR2: KGHSH and LQKENI. The V end lost 1 base, the J end lost 2 bases, and 17 bases lay between the germline ends. The CDR3 DNA follows: TGTGCCAGCTCACCACTTGGCAGGGGTATGGGAAACTATGGCTACACCTTC. The encoded protein is CASSPLGRGMGNYGYTF.

The chain joins TRBV30 to TRBJ1-1; D call uncertain. V dropped 3 bases and J dropped 1 base, with 15 bases sitting between them. Per germline, CDR1 GTSNPN and CDR2 SVGIG (reference sequence). There are 15 residues in the CDR3. The CDR3 spells CAWSRPPGPNTEAFF. The CDR3 nucleotides are TGTGCCTGGAGCCGCCCTCCGGGTCCGAACACTGAAGCTTTCTTT.

The chain combines TRBV4-2 with TRBJ2-2; TRBD2 matches at 7 bases. CDR3 length: 16 residues. Germline V lookup: CDR1 LGHNA, CDR2 YNFKEQ. J was trimmed by 8 bases and V by 1 base; bases with no gene match: 10. The CDR3 nucleotides are TGTGCCAGCAGCCAAGGCGTAAGCGGGACGGTGGGGGAGCTGTTTTTT. This encodes CASSQGVSGTVGELFF.